This TCR beta chain comes out of a study of T cells after yellow fever vaccination. MiXCR, run by TCRdb on the 5' RACE reads, gives a single entry per CDR3 protein. The table includes around 160,000 distinct CDR3 sequences, almost 7% detected once. The CDR3 totals 15 residues. The germline gives CDR1 SGHTS, CDR2 YDEGEE. V was cut by 2 bases and J by 2 bases, with 11 bases left in between. Study-level findings and limits: Once the booster was given, most primary-vaccination clones reappeared, at just under 98% for CD4 and roughly 91% for CD8.

In this sample, this clonotype turned up a few times. Its antigen is still unknown. Here the sequenced sample was CD4+ T cells sorted from PBMCs, taken around 5 days after the first yellow fever vaccination. The clonotype was recovered from a man younger than 35 who received the YFV17D yellow fever vaccine. The chain couples TRBV5-8 to TRBJ1-5; D uncertain. The CDR3: CASSLRLFGNQPQHF. The CDR3 DNA is TGTGCCAGCAGCTTAAGGCTTTTTGGCAATCAGCCCCAGCATTTT.